This T cell receptor beta chain was documented in a study of T cell responses to AZD1222 COVID-19 vaccine. Study-level points and caveats: Increases in Spike-specific TCR breadth and depth were seen after two AZD1222 doses. Sampled repertoires all dated from after the peak T cell response. Donors skewed white British and female; clonal diversity was possibly underestimated. In the spike-specific TCR repertoire, nearly half reportedly target unmutated variant regions.

Germline loops: CDR1 SGHRS, CDR2 YFSETQ. The CDR3 runs 15 residues. V lost 0 bases and J lost 1, with 10 bases in between. This clone has just a few counts. Its antigen is as yet unknown. Sequencing was performed with immunoSEQ multiplex PCR; in TCRdb, only in-frame clones are kept and a portion is missing. The data show 110,000 to 150,000 clones, 90% seen once. This TCR was recovered from an adult in good health. The material sequenced was peripheral blood, taken on day 0 of AZD1222 vaccination. This rearrangement joins TRBV5-1 to TRBJ2-5; unclear D gene. CDR3 protein: CASSLEGQIQETQYF. The CDR3 DNA sequence: TGCGCCAGCAGCTTGGAGGGTCAGATCCAAGAGACCCAGTACTTC.